A selection of T cell receptor beta chains follows, all from one sample in a study of tumor and adjacent non-tumor tissue in lung cancer. TCRdb independently ran MiXCR on the multiplex PCR reads; one entry per CDR3 protein. The data show about 90,000 distinct CDR3 sequences, more than 75% seen once. Sequencing input: distant non-tumor lung tissue. These receptors came from a woman aged 50 to 65 with non-small cell lung cancer. Each CDR3 is given with its conserved first and last residue. A D gene is named only where the DNA matches it firmly. Some rows have no size entry. The others give once, few or many, or a class for an expanded clone.

many,TRBV28,TRBJ1-2,-,CASSSSTGSELNYGYTF,TGTGCCAGCAGTTCATCCACAGGGTCCGAACTTAACTATGGCTACACCTTC
-,TRBV10-3,TRBJ2-3,TRBD1,CAIRGGIGGGTDTQYF,TGTGCCATCAGAGGTGGTATAGGGGGCGGTACAGATACGCAGTATTTT
-,TRBV12-3/TRBV12-4,TRBJ2-2,-,CVRSLSQGLTGELFF,TGTGTCAGGAGTTTAAGTCAGGGACTCACCGGGGAACTGTTTTTT
-,TRBV7-6,TRBJ1-4,TRBD1,CAISGDRGGEEKLFF,TGTGCCATCAGCGGGGACAGGGGCGGAGAAGAAAAACTGTTTTTT
few,TRBV20-1,TRBJ2-1,TRBD2,CSAPTSGSYKEQFF,TGCAGTGCCCCGACTAGCGGGAGCTACAAAGAGCAGTTCTTC
-,TRBV12-3/TRBV12-4,TRBJ1-2,-,CAISLARSRTNYGYTF,TGTGCCATCAGTTTAGCGCGCAGCAGGACTAACTATGGCTACACCTTC
-,TRBV29-1,TRBJ2-2,-,CSVTHQLTNTGELFF,TGCAGCGTTACACATCAACTAACGAACACAGGGGAGCTGTTTTTT
-,TRBV7-8,TRBJ2-7,TRBD2,CASCSYRLAVGYYEQYF,TGTGCCAGCTGCTCCTATAGACTAGCGGTAGGCTACTACGAGCAGTACTTC
-,TRBV11-2,TRBJ2-7,-,CASSYPGGWRFDQYF,TGTGCCAGCAGCTACCCAGGGGGGTGGAGGTTCGATCAGTACTTC
-,TRBV7-2,TRBJ2-3,-,CANSLAPANTDMQYF,TGTGCCAACAGCTTAGCCCCCGCAAACACGGATATGCAGTATTTT
-,TRBV10-2,TRBJ2-1,TRBD1,CATSGTGVCHNERFF,TGCGCCACCAGCGGGACAGGGGTGTGTCACAATGAGCGGTTCTTC
-,TRBV29-1,TRBJ2-5,TRBD2,CSAGGLAEQGTQYF,TGCAGCGCCGGTGGACTAGCGGAACAAGGGACCCAGTACTTC
-,TRBV4-1,TRBJ1-1,-,CAISRVVPNTEAFF,TGCGCCATCAGCCGAGTCGTCCCAAACACTGAAGCTTTCTTT
-,TRBV4-2,TRBJ2-3,-,CVSSDQNSTDTQYF,TGTGTCAGCAGCGATCAGAATAGCACAGATACGCAGTATTTT
-,TRBV5-1,TRBJ2-2,-,CASSRNQLGQLFF,TGCGCCAGCAGCCGTAATCAACTCGGGCAGCTGTTTTTT
-,TRBV6-5,TRBJ2-4,-,CASSYSVRRNIQCF,TGTGCCAGCAGTTACTCGGTGAGGAGAAACATTCAGTGCTTC
-,TRBV5-1,TRBJ2-7,TRBD2,CVSSFGLAEDLPSYEQYF,TGCGTCAGTAGCTTCGGACTAGCGGAGGATCTCCCCTCGTACGAGCAGTACTTC
-,TRBV6-5,TRBJ2-7,-,CASRLARSSGRYF,TGTGCCAGCAGACTAGCCAGGAGCAGTGGGCGGTACTTC
-,TRBV11-2,TRBJ2-3,TRBD2,CTSNIRLAGGKLGTDTQYF,TGTACCAGCAACATCAGACTAGCGGGAGGGAAATTAGGCACAGATACGCAATATTTT
many,TRBV30,TRBJ1-2,-,CAWRGVSYGYTF,TGTGCCTGGAGAGGAGTAAGCTATGGCTACACCTTC
-,TRBV30,TRBJ2-1,-,CAWITGLPGFSYNEQFF,TGTGCCTGGATTACCGGACTACCGGGTTTCTCCTACAATGAGCAGTTCTTC
few,TRBV20-1,TRBJ2-7,-,CSARSTDGYEQYF,TGCAGTGCTAGATCTACGGACGGCTACGAGCAGTACTTC
-,TRBV11-2,TRBJ2-1,TRBD2,CASSFGTSSGSGINEQFF,TGTGCCAGCAGCTTCGGGACTAGCTCAGGTAGTGGAATCAATGAGCAGTTCTTC
-,TRBV5-6,TRBJ2-3,-,CASSLAGTRSDTQYF,TGTGCCAGCAGCTTGGCGGGCACACGTTCAGATACGCAATATTTT
-,TRBV11-1,TRBJ2-7,-,CASSWENPGAQYYGQYF,TGTGCCAGCAGCTGGGAAAATCCGGGGGCTCAGTACTACGGGCAGTACTTC
-,TRBV6-2/TRBV6-3,TRBJ2-5,-,CARSYSAVRETQYF,TGTGCCAGGAGTTATTCGGCAGTCCGAGAGACCCAGTACTTC